This T cell receptor beta chain was sequenced during a study of cytomegalovirus exposure and HLA in healthy donors listed by TCRdb under 2017. General notes on the study: An earlier analysis of fewer than 750 of the donors reported 276 Gb of sequence data and around 120 million unique TCR beta sequences obtained from roughly 180 million T cells. Around 300 gigabases of sequencing data and tens of millions of unique TCR sequences were included in an early release covering 500 to 750 HLA-typed donors. Among the roughly 430 genotyped donors, around 79% belonged to the genetic ancestry cluster associated with self-reported Caucasian donors. The aim of the study was to test whether cataloging public T cell receptors could identify signatures of past pathogen exposure. Using immunosequencing, the study profiled T cell repertoires from 500 to 800 subjects and related those repertoires to cytomegalovirus serostatus. Along with the approximately 650-subject first cohort, a separate validation cohort of 120 different subjects was used. To predict cytomegalovirus infection status, the study brought together high-throughput TCR immunosequencing, statistical association of individual TCRs with disease status, and machine learning. In a later analysis, previously published TCR beta repertoires from about 670 donors were re-analyzed and high-resolution HLA genotyping was added so that TCR occurrence patterns could be studied. Rather than drawing on any new phenotypic data, the later analysis identified candidate immune exposures from TCR beta sequences and the way those sequences occurred across donors. An earlier analysis of about 600 of the donors used high-throughput TCR beta sequencing to judge whether each TCR beta V gene segment behaved as functional or pseudogenic. Donor age, sex, ethnicity and CMV serostatus were compiled together with the repertoire data. In a later genetic analysis, genome-wide SNP genotypes for about three fifths of the roughly 670 donors were used, and that subset was treated as a discovery cohort. Every repertoire in the discovery cohort had been generated on one and the same sequencing platform. HLA typing included class I and class II loci at four-digit resolution. The number of typed donors differed by locus: roughly 629-640 for A, B, C, DRB1 and DQB1; 500 to 550 for DQA1; approximately 600 for DPA1; and around 470 for DPB1. Because of strong linkage in the cohort, five DR-DQ haplotypes were treated as single units for association and clustering. Across 300 to 500 genotyped donors of the cohort, an average of roughly 250,000 unique TCR beta nucleotide sequences per donor were sequenced, and approximately 17% of those sequences were non-productive.

In total, approximately 690 healthy bone marrow donors made up the cohort. All cohort members were sampled while nominally healthy, although unrecorded immune exposures were likely present. The donor tested CMV seropositive, placing the donor among the 290 or so seropositive members of the cohort. A peripheral blood sample was provided by each donor, and peripheral blood mononuclear cells were used for TCR beta sequencing. Genomic DNA extraction from the blood cell samples was performed with the Qiagen DNeasy Blood Extraction Kit. In the germline V gene, CDR1 corresponds to SGHDT and CDR2 to YYEEEE. Trimming leaves V shorter by 1 base and J shorter by 6 bases, with the junction holding 6 bases beyond the gene matches. The CDR3 measures 14 amino acids from cysteine to phenylalanine. Only the CDR3 DNA stays, 42 bases, in frame from base 1. Comments on this clone: Its recognized antigen is unknown. Nothing much larger sits one base from this clone, and base qualities are not available.

Summary of the overall study and its limitations: In the study, approximately 160 TCR beta chains were listed as associated with cytomegalovirus. The classifier was reported to diagnose cytomegalovirus status with high specificity and sensitivity in both the original and validation cohorts. A later analysis reported that several top co-occurrence clusters appeared linked to parvovirus B19, influenza, CMV and Epstein-Barr virus. In a later genetic analysis, a missense DCLRE1C variant was associated with V-gene and J-gene trimming of TCR beta chains, and the association was replicated in an independent cohort. A few of the identified cytomegalovirus-associated TCR beta chains were confirmed in vitro to be specific for cytomegalovirus antigens. Linkage disequilibrium might explain the correlated functional status among segregating V segments, but an unknown experimental factor could not be ruled out. When HLA alleles, especially DR and DQ, strongly co-occurred, TCR associations were difficult to assign to individual alleles. Across donors, most TCR sequences were observed very rarely, whereas some public TCRs were present in many individuals. The presence/absence analyses assumed that sequencing depth was roughly uniform across donors, and that assumption may not be true. According to a later genetic analysis, donors in an Asian-associated ancestry cluster had fewer N-insertions in productive TCRs than the approximately 700-donor mean. A further reported finding was that TCR beta sequences accurately predicted the HLA-A and HLA-B alleles for most subjects in the first cohort. An earlier analysis of approximately 530 of the donors showed that most TCR beta V segments appeared in productive rearrangements either about 90% or about 30% of the time, which broadly matched IMGT annotations. In a later analysis, HLA-associated TCR beta chains were found to be more clonally expanded and to have lower generation probabilities than equally common non-associated chains. A later analysis found that TCR association rates varied across HLA loci, with DRB1 alleles showing the most associated TCRs and HLA-C alleles the fewest. Some IMGT-functional V segments, including TRBV6-2 and TRBV6-3, could not be told apart with the 87-base-pair reads, so those segments were excluded. Specific HLA alleles were associated with more than 15,000 TCR beta sequences at a false discovery rate of 0.05 in a later analysis. CMV serostatus was the only immune exposure information available for the cohort. Because counts were too low, around 18 rarely observed V segments, including chromosome 9 orphons, were left out of the earlier analysis of 587 of the donors. A later analysis found that most CMV-associated TCR beta chains appeared HLA-restricted, with HLA associations seemingly driven largely by CMV exposure. Because HLA typing was unavailable for some donors at each locus, only the typed subset was used in association tests. Only TCR beta chains were sequenced in this cohort, and the absence of alpha or paired-chain data limited detectable features. A cluster of highly shared sequence variants was judged likely to be a technical artifact of the sequencing pipeline. According to the authors, the approach could potentially be generalized to other disease states and immunological phenotypes.

Library preparation employed the immunoSEQ multiplex PCR assay. The multiplex PCR relied on a mix of 60 forward primers for TCR Vbeta segments and 13 reverse primers for TCR Jbeta segments. The CDR3 region of rearranged TCR beta genes was amplified from genomic DNA with a multiplex PCR assay. The amplified TCR beta libraries were sequenced on the Illumina HiSeq System as 87-base-pair reads. Under the source paper's analysis protocol: In a later analysis, some 80 million unique TCR beta chains were counted across the approximately 640 repertoires, and approximately 11 million of these chains were shared by at least two donors. A nearest-neighbor algorithm error-corrected the raw reads and collapsed the reads into unique sequences, merging closely related sequences to remove PCR and sequencing errors. V, D and J gene segments were assigned by aligning CDR3 sequences to IMGT reference sequences. For a sequence to be retained, at least a six-nucleotide match to both a V gene segment and a J gene segment was required. Rearrangements were called productive when the CDR3 lacked stop codons and stayed in frame with V and J; all others were non-productive. Following IMGT convention, CDR3 was defined as the stretch from the second conserved V-encoded cysteine to the conserved J-encoded phenylalanine. The earlier analysis of roughly 590 of the donors excluded any sequence lacking an unambiguous match to a single V gene segment. In an earlier analysis of a few hundred of the donors, a V segment was called functional when productive rearrangements were above 56.7%, and segregating when the standard deviation between donors exceeded 5%. A statistical classification framework was developed to diagnose cytomegalovirus status using the catalog of TCR beta chain sequences. In a later analysis, TCR nucleotide sequences were compared against IMGT/GENE-DB human TR gene sequences so that V and J genes could be assigned. Using the TCRdist pipeline, a later analysis assigned CDR3 sequences along with most-parsimonious VDJ recombination scenarios. In a later analysis, each TCR beta chain was defined by its CDR3 amino acid sequence together with its V-gene family, and reads lacking a unique V-gene family were excluded. As a way to deal with suspected cross-contamination and a sequencing artifact, a later analysis dropped 592 nucleotide sequences that were highly shared and had low generation probability. In a later analysis, a clonal expansion index for each public chain was calculated from normalized within-repertoire ranks of inferred template counts. Generation probabilities in a later analysis came from a VDJ recombination model fitted to out-of-frame rearrangements, and those results were checked against IGoR. A later analysis scored TCR-TCR, TCR-HLA and TCR-CMV co-occurrence with hypergeometric tests, applying a repertoire-size bias correction to TCR pairs. A later analysis estimated false discovery rates by permuting HLA or CMV assignments 20 times. In a later analysis, co-occurring TCRs were grouped using DBSCAN, and TCRdist sequence similarity was added for clustering within HLA-allele-positive subsets. For co-occurrence clustering, repertoires with fewer than 30,000 or more than 120,000 public chains were excluded, along with four to six repertoires with anomalous nucleotide sharing. Held by TCRdb, this immuneACCESS table contains in-frame sequences only and omits some clones. Under half of the omission traces to an unresolved V gene where checked; the cause of the rest is unknown. V, J and clone size are taken as reported in that table, and D and trimming were inferred from the DNA itself. In all, the sample holds about 190,000 clones, and 75% to 90% of those were seen once. About 6% of the sample belongs to the ten largest clones.

Sequencing was done on a sample of PBMCs. The sequence links TRBV5-6 to TRBJ2-7; 8 nucleotides in the junction match TRBD2. The TCR sequence derives from a man aged 35 to 55 in good health and CMV-seropositive. The nucleotide sequence reads as follows: TGTGCCAGCAGCTTGTTTCCGGGGGGGATCGAGCAGTACTTC. This gives the protein CASSLFPGGIEQYF. The full variable domain, completed from the reference TRBV5-6 and TRBJ2-7 proteins outside the CDR3, reads DAGVTQSPTHLIKTRGQQVTLRCSPKSGHDTVSWYQQALGQGPQFIFQYYEEEERQRGNFPDRFSGHQFPNYSSELNVNALLLGDSALYLCASSLFPGGIEQYFGPGTRLTVT.